This T cell receptor (beta chain) was obtained from a study of low-dose radiotherapy and immunotherapy resistance in tumors. Study-level background: Both drugs were delivered intravenously to patients (nivolumab 240 mg every two weeks and ipilimumab 1 mg/kg every six weeks). Intravenous cyclophosphamide at 200 mg/m2 preceded radiation and immunotherapy by one day, every two weeks.

Primers used for first-strand cDNA, a TRAV- and TRBV-specific set, covered both alpha and beta chains. Both a constant-region primer and a V-primer adapter served to amplify TCRs across 15 to 25 PCR cycles. TCRdb passed the reads through MiXCR, listing each CDR3 protein once. The sample contains tens of thousands of distinct CDR3 sequences, around 25% of which appear only once. As for time point: after trial treatment. Specified treatment: LDRT plus nivolumab, ipilimumab, low-dose cyclophosphamide and aspirin (RACIN trial). This clonotype was picked up one time. A far larger clone is a single base away, which makes a read error likely. CDR3 length equals 14 residues. CDR1 MGHDK and CDR2 SYGVNS come from the germline V gene. V was trimmed by 4 bases and J by 7 bases, leaving 17 bases between them.

This TCR derives from a male donor with prostate cancer. The V and J genes are TRBV25-1 and TRBJ2-7; D perhaps matches TRBD2 (6 bases). The sample was PBMCs, taken after low-dose radiotherapy plus immunotherapy. In nucleotides, the CDR3 is TGTGCCAGCAGTGGTAGCGGCTCCTACAATGAGCAGTACTTC. Translated, it gives CASSGSGSYNEQYF.